What follows are 31 T cell receptor beta chains derived from one specimen sequenced in a study of preoperative IRX-2 immunotherapy in early breast cancer. Method: immunoSEQ multiplex PCR; TCRdb's copy keeps in-frame clones and lacks some. The sample has more than 20,000 clones, approximately 77% seen once. Treatment in this sample: preoperative locoregional IRX-2 cytokine immunotherapy. Sequencing was performed on lymph node tissue, taken after IRX-2 immunotherapy. The source of these receptors is a human donor with breast cancer.

The J gene is TRBJ1-5, the V gene TRBV6-8; 9 bases map to TRBD1. The CDR3 has 13 amino acids. V shed 10 bases, J shed 4 bases, and the junction held 5 bases outside the gene matches. Germline V gene data show CDR1 as MNHGY and CDR2 as SAAAGT. CDR3 sequence: CATRQGENQPQHF. CDR3 bases: TGTGCCACCAGACAGGGGGAGAATCAGCCCCAGCATTTT.

This rearrangement joins TRBV22-1 to TRBJ2-7; TRBD2, the table's D call, lacks a check against the DNA. TRBV22-1 corresponds to a pseudogene. The CDR3 runs 16 residues. Here the CDR3 DNA reads TGTGCCAGCAGCCTGCCAGGGACTCTTTCCTCCTACGAGCAGTACTTC. It specifies CASSLPGTLSSYEQYF.

This chain connects TRBV11-3 to TRBJ2-1; D is unresolved. Germline V gene lookup returns CDR1 SGHNT and CDR2 YENEEA. Deletions cut 0 bases from V and 0 bases from J, with 12 bases between. The CDR3 has 17 residues. DNA for the CDR3: TGTGCCAGCAGCTTAGAGTTGCGGCTGAGCTCCTACAATGAGCAGTTCTTC. Protein product: CASSLELRLSSYNEQFF.

In this sample, this clone turned up a few times. The gene calls are TRBV19 and TRBJ1-5, with 9 bases fitting TRBD1. The CDR3 covers 16 residues. Trimming at V came to 7 bases and at J to 4 bases, leaving 11 bases not matched to a gene. Germline V gene sequence: CDR1 LNHDA, CDR2 SQIVND (reference sequence). CDR3 sequence reads: CASTPWDRVLNQPQHF. The CDR3 DNA follows: TGTGCCAGTACCCCCTGGGACAGGGTCCTAAATCAGCCCCAGCATTTT.

The genes are TRBV6-8 and TRBJ1-3; D remains ambiguous. V was shortened by 7 bases and J by 0 bases, with 4 bases between the two germline ends. Germline CDR1 is MNHGY and CDR2 is SAAAGT. This CDR3 comprises 12 residues. DNA for the CDR3: TGTGCCAGCAAGGTCTCTGGAAACACCATATATTTT. Its protein product is CASKVSGNTIYF.

The chain uses TRBV19 and TRBJ2-6; D possibly corresponds to TRBD2 (6 bases). CDR1 and CDR2 (germline): LNHDA, SQIVND (reference sequence). This CDR3 is 11 amino acids long. The ends were cut back, 7 bases at V and 13 bases at J, with 11 bases in the middle. This CDR3 reads CASTKGTVLTF. Here the CDR3 DNA reads TGTGCCAGTACCAAAGGGACTGTCCTGACTTTC.

By frequency in the sample, this clone is medium-sized. The chain uses TRBV5-1 and TRBJ2-7; possible D gene TRBD2, 5 bases. The CDR3 runs to 15 residues. Germline V gene lookup returns CDR1 SGHRS and CDR2 YFSETQ. Trimming took 3 bases from V and 3 from J, leaving 16 bases between them. This chain's CDR3 is CASSSPVGGGYEQYF. CDR3 in DNA: TGCGCCAGCAGCTCTCCCGTGGGCGGAGGCTACGAGCAGTACTTC.

The V gene is TRBV19, the J gene TRBJ1-1, with unresolved D. CDR3 length equals 13 residues. In germline, CDR1 is LNHDA, CDR2 SQIVND (reference sequence). Trimming cost V 9 bases and J 0 bases, with 11 bases left between them. DNA of the CDR3: TGTGCCAGCGGGAGGGTAATGAACACTGAAGCTTTCTTT. Translated, it gives CASGRVMNTEAFF.

The rearrangement links TRBV28 to TRBJ1-1; possibly TRBD1 for D (5 bases). The germline gives CDR1 MDHEN, CDR2 SYDVKM. The V end was cut by 2 bases, the J end by 10 bases, with 11 bases between. This CDR3 contains 12 residues. The CDR3 bases are TGTGCCAGCAGTTTAGGAGTCCAGGGAGCTTTCTTT. Translated, it gives CASSLGVQGAFF.

This chain links TRBV11-3 with TRBJ1-5; D unclear. The CDR3 is made up of 16 amino acids. Germline V CDR1 and CDR2: SGHNT, YENEEA. With 5 bases removed from V and 1 base from J, the gap between germline ends came to 15 bases. Here the CDR3 reads CASSLSPRGSNQPQHF. In DNA form, the CDR3 reads TGTGCCAGCAGCCTGTCCCCCCGCGGCAGCAATCAGCCCCAGCATTTT.

The J gene is TRBJ1-5, the V gene TRBV5-1; tentative D call: TRBD1 (5 bases). CDR3 length equals 14 residues. V lost 1 base to trimming and J lost 4 bases, with 9 bases between them. Germline lookup yields CDR1 SGHRS and CDR2 YFSETQ. CDR3 region: CASSLRGGNQPQHF. The CDR3 DNA sequence: TGCGCCAGCAGCTTGAGGGGTGGGAATCAGCCCCAGCATTTT.

The chain is built from TRBV18 and TRBJ1-1, with 11 bases identical to TRBD1. This CDR3 is built from 17 residues. Germline trimming cut 2 bases from V and 0 bases from J; bases unmatched to any gene: 5. CDR1 is KGHSH, CDR2 LQKENI, per germline. Here the CDR3 DNA reads TGTGCCAGCTCACCAACGGACAGGGGGCCTTTGAACACTGAAGCTTTCTTT. It translates to CASSPTDRGPLNTEAFF.

Notes on this clone: One end of the junction is discordant with germline, which a read error may explain. The chain recombines TRBV11-3 with TRBJ2-7; D is unclear. CDR1 is SGHNT, CDR2 YENEEA, per germline. The CDR3 contains 16 residues. The CDR3: CASSLEGHKASYEQYF. In nucleotides, the CDR3 is TGTGCTAGCAGCTTAGAAGGTCACAAAGCCTCCTACGAGCAGTACTTC. The entire variable domain, with the rest obtained from reference TRBV11-3 and TRBJ2-7, is as follows: EAGVVQSPRYKIIEKKQPVAFWCNPISGHNTLYWYLQNLGQGPELLIRYENEEAVDDSQLPKDRFSAERLKGVDSTLKIQPAELGDSAVYLCASSLEGHKASYEQYFGPGTRLTVT.

V is TRBV28 and J is TRBJ1-1; a weak D match, TRBD1 (6 bases). The V and J ends lost 6 bases and 2 bases respectively, with 13 bases between them. This CDR3 has 14 residues. CDR1 is MDHEN, CDR2 SYDVKM, per germline. The CDR3: CASRLPGVNTEAFF. The CDR3 coding sequence is TGTGCCAGCAGACTTCCAGGGGTTAACACTGAAGCTTTCTTT.

The genes are TRBV11-3 and TRBJ2-7; 9 bases map to TRBD1. The germline V gene has CDR1 SGHNT and CDR2 YENEEA. The CDR3 is 19 residues long. The V gene end was trimmed by 4 bases and the J gene end by 3 bases; junction bases not matched to a gene: 19. The CDR3 DNA is TGTGCCAGCAGCTACCCCCCGGGACAGGGTACTAGCGACCTCTACGAGCAGTACTTC. Protein sequence: CASSYPPGQGTSDLYEQYF.

The chain has TRBV11-3 and TRBJ1-5; a weak D match, TRBD1 (6 bases). This CDR3 is built from 17 residues. V lost 2 bases, J lost 0 bases, and 14 bases lay in between. Germline-derived CDR1 and CDR2 are SGHNT and YENEEA. CDR3 DNA sequence: TGTGCCAGCAGCTTATCACAGGGCCTTAATAGCAATCAGCCCCAGCATTTT. Translating gives CASSLSQGLNSNQPQHF.

The rearrangement joins TRBV25-1 to TRBJ1-2; D is possibly TRBD1 (6 bases). Trimming pared 3 bases from V and 4 bases from J, leaving 12 bases between. This CDR3 is 14 amino acids long. The V gene's germline CDR1 is MGHDK and CDR2 SYGVNS. CDR3 bases: TGTGCCAGCAGTGACACTACAGGGTTCTATGGCTACACCTTC. Translation gives CASSDTTGFYGYTF.

The chain joins TRBV11-3 to TRBJ2-1; 8 positions agree with TRBD2. CDR3 length: 14 amino acids. Trimming took 6 bases from V and 3 from J; bases not matched to a gene: 4. Looked up from germline, CDR1 is SGHNT and CDR2 is YENEEA. CDR3 bases: TGTGCCAGCAGGAATAGCGGGGTCTACAATGAGCAGTTCTTC. Translation gives CASRNSGVYNEQFF.

The rearrangement links TRBV18 to TRBJ2-3; maybe TRBD2 (5 bases). CDR1 KGHSH and CDR2 LQKENI come from the germline V gene. The CDR3 runs to 13 residues. The V end was cut by 4 bases, the J end by 9 bases, with 14 bases between. CDR3 nucleotide sequence: TGTGCCAGCTCACAAGGACTGGCGGAAACGCAGTATTTT. It codes for CASSQGLAETQYF.

This chain connects TRBV11-3 to TRBJ1-1; D gene ambiguous. This CDR3 has 15 residues. Germline loops: CDR1 SGHNT, CDR2 YENEEA. The ends were cut back, 2 bases at V and 3 bases at J, with 13 bases in the middle. DNA of the CDR3: TGTGCCAGCAGCTTAACTTTTACTCGGGACACTGAAGCTTTCTTT. Translating gives CASSLTFTRDTEAFF.

This clone was counted a single time. This sequence joins TRBV5-1 and TRBJ1-1; TRBD1 might be the D (6 bases). The V end was cut by 0 bases, the J end by 2 bases, with 20 bases between. Germline CDR1 and CDR2: SGHRS and YFSETQ. The CDR3 is 18 residues long. The CDR3 protein is CASSLVFIGGQYNTEAFF. The CDR3, as DNA: TGCGCCAGCAGCTTGGTTTTTATCGGGGGGCAATATAACACTGAAGCTTTCTTT.

The V and J genes are TRBV7-6 and TRBJ2-7, with a tentative D call TRBD1 (6 bases). In germline, CDR1 is SGHVS, CDR2 FNYEAQ. V dropped 4 bases and J dropped 0 bases, with 10 bases sitting between them. CDR3 length: 14 amino acids. The DNA for the CDR3 is TGTGCCAGCAGCTCCCTGACAGGCTCCTACGAGCAGTACTTC. Its protein product is CASSSLTGSYEQYF.

The sample holds one count of this clone. This chain links TRBV6-8 with TRBJ2-5, with unresolved D. Deletions cut 10 bases from V and 2 bases from J, with 14 bases between. The CDR3 totals 13 residues. Per germline, CDR1 MNHGY and CDR2 SAAAGT. The CDR3 DNA reads as TGTGCCATCAGCGCCACACGGCAAGAGACCCAGTACTTC. It yields the protein CAISATRQETQYF.

This chain links TRBV19 with TRBJ1-1; TRBD1 is a possible D gene (5 bases). Germline V CDR1 and CDR2: LNHDA, SQIVND (reference sequence). With 9 bases removed from V and 1 base from J, the gap between germline ends came to 12 bases. This CDR3 has 13 residues. CDR3 residues: CASRIRENTEAFF. CDR3 bases: TGTGCCAGCCGTATCAGGGAGAACACTGAAGCTTTCTTT.

The chain couples TRBV7-6 to TRBJ2-2; D might be TRBD1 (5 bases). The CDR3 consists of 16 residues. CDR1 is SGHVS and CDR2 is FNYEAQ in the germline V gene. Trimming took 2 bases from V and 4 from J, leaving 14 bases between them. Written as DNA, the CDR3 is TGTGCCAGCAGCTTATGGGTTGGGGCAGGCACCGGGGAGCTGTTTTTT. Residues: CASSLWVGAGTGELFF.

This clone was picked up a small number of times. This rearrangement joins TRBV5-1 to TRBJ2-5, with 9 bases identical to TRBD1. Per the germline V gene, CDR1 is SGHRS and CDR2 is YFSETQ. The CDR3 covers 15 residues. V dropped 2 bases and J dropped 4; count of bases not matched to a gene: 6. The CDR3 is CASSLGTGRGETQYF. The CDR3 DNA follows: TGCGCCAGCAGCTTAGGGACAGGGCGCGGAGAGACCCAGTACTTC.

The rearrangement uses TRBV12-2 and TRBJ2-2; the D call of TRBD2 is as the table states it, not checked on the DNA. TRBV12-2 is tagged as a pseudogene. The CDR3 is 14 amino acids. CDR3 bases: TGTGCCCGAGGGCGGGAGGGCCGCAGCGGGGAGCTGTTTTTT. Translating gives CARGREGRSGELFF.

The chain is built from TRBV28 and TRBJ1-3; tentatively, D is TRBD1 (6 bases). CDR3 size: 13 residues. Germline V gene lookup returns CDR1 MDHEN and CDR2 SYDVKM. V lost 8 bases to trimming and J lost 1 base, with 9 bases between them. The CDR3, as DNA: TGTGCCAGCCTAGACAGGTCTGGAAACACCATATATTTT. Protein product: CASLDRSGNTIYF.

This clone showed up just a few times. CDR3 sequence reads: CASSYGGSRENEQFF. The DNA of the CDR3 is TGTGCCAGCAGTTACGGGGGAAGTAGGGAGAATGAGCAGTTCTTC. The rearrangement joins TRBV6-8 to TRBJ2-1, with D perhaps assigned TRBD1 or TRBD2 (5 bases each). V was pared by 2 bases and J by 7 bases, with 15 bases between. Germline-derived CDR1 and CDR2 are MNHGY and SAAAGT. The CDR3 is made up of 15 amino acids.

Points on this clone: At one end the junction does not follow the germline gene, possibly because of a read error. The chain uses TRBV23-1 and TRBJ2-7; TRBD1 matches at 7 bases. TRBV23-1 carries the ORF label, with uncertain function. The CDR3 runs to 15 residues. The DNA of the CDR3 is TGCGCCAGCAGCCAATCTCCGGGACAGACCTACGAGCAGTACTTC. It translates to CASSQSPGQTYEQYF.

The gene calls are TRBV6-8 and TRBJ2-3; 9 nucleotides agree with TRBD2. The CDR3 covers 16 residues. Trimming removed 5 bases from V and 4 bases from J; junction bases left unmatched: 10. The germline CDR1 and CDR2 sequences are MNHGY and SAAAGT. CDR3 in DNA: TGTGCCAGCAGTAACCTAGCGGGAAGAGTCGCAGATACGCAGTATTTT. Its protein is CASSNLAGRVADTQYF.